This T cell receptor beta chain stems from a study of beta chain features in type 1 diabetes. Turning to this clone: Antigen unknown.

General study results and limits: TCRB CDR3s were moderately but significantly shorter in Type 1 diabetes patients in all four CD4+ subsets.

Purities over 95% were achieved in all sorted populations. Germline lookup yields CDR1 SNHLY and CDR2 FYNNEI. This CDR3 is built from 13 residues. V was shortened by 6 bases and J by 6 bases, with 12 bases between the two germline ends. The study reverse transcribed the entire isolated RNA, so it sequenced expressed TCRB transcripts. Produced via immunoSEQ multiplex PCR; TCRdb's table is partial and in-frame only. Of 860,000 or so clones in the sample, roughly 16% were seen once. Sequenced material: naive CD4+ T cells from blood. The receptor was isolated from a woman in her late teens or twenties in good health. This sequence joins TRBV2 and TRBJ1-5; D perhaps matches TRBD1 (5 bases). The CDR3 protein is CASSNDRAQPQHF. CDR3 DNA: TGTGCCAGCAGCAACGACAGAGCTCAGCCCCAGCATTTT.